The 11 T cell receptor beta chains listed next were all sequenced from one sample in a study of OX40 agonist ivuxolimab in advanced cancers. The table came from immunoSEQ multiplex PCR; TCRdb's copy has only in-frame clones and leaves some out. The sample consists of 68,000 or so clones, roughly 84% of them appearing once. This sample comprised CD4+ or CD8+ T cells sorted from blood, obtained in a trial of the OX40 agonist ivuxolimab. These receptors were taken from an adult with an advanced solid tumor such as melanoma, head and neck, liver or kidney cancer.

The chain is built from TRBV28 and TRBJ1-1, with 8 bases identical to TRBD1. The germline CDR1 and CDR2 sequences are MDHEN and SYDVKM. The CDR3 extends over 17 amino acids. Trimming took 1 base from V and 0 from J; bases not matched to a gene: 7. CDR3 in amino acids: CASSLSRGPLMNTEAFF. In DNA, the CDR3 is TGTGCCAGCAGTTTATCCAGGGGGCCACTTATGAACACTGAAGCTTTCTTT. Combining the CDR3 with reference TRBV28 and TRBJ1-1 gives the whole variable domain DVKVTQSSRYLVKRTGEKVFLECVQDMDHENMFWYRQDPGLGLRLIYFSYDVKMKEKGDIPEGYSVSREKKERFSLILESASTNQTSMYLCASSLSRGPLMNTEAFFGQGTRLTVV.

V usage is TRBV7-2 and J usage is TRBJ2-3; D might be TRBD2 (7 bases). This CDR3 region has 16 residues. The germline V gene has CDR1 SGHTA and CDR2 FQGNSA. The V and J ends lost 0 bases and 4 bases respectively, with 14 bases between them. The CDR3, as DNA: TGTGCCAGCAGCTTAGCATCGGGGGGCCTGGCAGATACGCAGTATTTT. Amino acids: CASSLASGGLADTQYF. The complete variable domain, with remaining parts taken from reference TRBV7-2 and TRBJ2-3, reads GAGVSQSPSNKVTEKGKDVELRCDPISGHTALYWYRQSLGQGLEFLIYFQGNSAPDKSGLPSDRFSAERTGGSVSTLTIQRTQQEDSAVYLCASSLASGGLADTQYFGPGTRLTVL.

The chain links TRBV6-4 to TRBJ1-1, with D possibly TRBD1 on 5 matching bases. Trimming removed 3 bases from V and 2 bases from J, with 10 bases in between. The CDR3 is 14 amino acids. Looked up from germline, CDR1 is MRHNA and CDR2 is SNTAGT. CDR3 amino acids: CASSDSDRNTEAFF. CDR3 in DNA: TGTGCCAGCAGTGATTCTGACAGAAACACTGAAGCTTTCTTT.

The rearrangement uses TRBV5-6 and TRBJ2-1; 12 bases are a match to TRBD2. CDR1 is SGHDT and CDR2 is YYEEEE in the germline V gene. The CDR3 consists of 18 residues. V lost 3 bases to trimming and J lost 7 bases; unmatched junction nucleotides: 14. The CDR3 DNA reads TGTGCCAGCAGCTACCCCCGCACTAGCGGGGGGAGAGGGAATGAGCAGTTCTTC. Translation gives CASSYPRTSGGRGNEQFF. The full variable domain, rest sourced from reference TRBV5-6 and TRBJ2-1, is DAGVTQSPTHLIKTRGQQVTLRCSPKSGHDTVSWYQQALGQGPQFIFQYYEEEERQRGNFPDRFSGHQFPNYSSELNVNALLLGDSALYLCASSYPRTSGGRGNEQFFGPGTRLTVL.

The rearrangement joins TRBV5-1 to TRBJ2-7, with D tentatively TRBD1 (6 bases). The CDR3 has 15 amino acids. Deletions cut 0 bases from V and 6 bases from J, with 16 bases between. CDR1 and CDR2 from the germline V gene are SGHRS and YFSETQ. CDR3 in amino acids: CASSLVQGRFSEQYF. CDR3 bases: TGCGCCAGCAGCTTGGTCCAGGGGCGGTTTAGCGAGCAGTACTTC.

The chain has TRBV25-1 and TRBJ2-5; D may be TRBD1 or TRBD2 (6 bases each). CDR1 MGHDK and CDR2 SYGVNS come from the germline V gene. The CDR3 is 15 amino acids. Trimming pared 6 bases from V and 1 base from J, leaving 15 bases between. In DNA form, the CDR3 reads TGTGCCAGCAGCGGGGGCGGTCCTATCCAAGAGACCCAGTACTTC. This encodes CASSGGGPIQETQYF. The whole variable domain, filled in from reference TRBV25-1 and TRBJ2-5, reads EADIYQTPRYLVIGTGKKITLECSQTMGHDKMYWYQQDPGMELHLIHYSYGVNSTEKGDLSSESTVSRIRTEHFPLTLESARPSHTSQYLCASSGGGPIQETQYFGPGTRLLVL.

V usage is TRBV18 and J usage is TRBJ1-6; D remains unclear. Per germline, CDR1 KGHSH and CDR2 LQKENI. The CDR3 is 13 amino acids. The ends were cut back, 4 bases at V and 8 bases at J, with 9 bases in the middle. CDR3 in DNA: TGTGCCAGCTCACAGAATCCTGATTCACCCCTCCACTTT. This sequence encodes CASSQNPDSPLHF.

This clone was seen only a few times. The V call is TRBV6-1, the J call TRBJ1-4; D call uncertain. Per germline, CDR1 MNHNS and CDR2 SASEGT. The CDR3 runs 15 residues. Trimming removed 5 bases from V and 1 base from J, with 11 bases in between. CDR3 residues: CASSTLKGTNEKLFF. In nucleotides, the CDR3 is TGTGCCAGCAGTACCCTCAAAGGAACTAATGAAAAACTGTTTTTT.

The chain is built from TRBV6-5 and TRBJ2-2, with D unclear. Trimming took 0 bases from V and 7 from J, leaving 12 bases between them. Germline V CDR1 and CDR2: MNHEY, SVGAGI. The CDR3 consists of 15 residues. The CDR3 reads CASSYSGFGYGELFF. The CDR3 DNA follows: TGTGCCAGCAGTTACTCGGGTTTCGGCTACGGGGAGCTGTTTTTT.

The chain links TRBV6-5 to TRBJ2-3; the match to TRBD1 covers 7 bases. The CDR3 has 14 residues. Germline V lookup: CDR1 MNHEY, CDR2 SVGAGI. V shed 5 bases and J 1 base; nucleotides not matched to a gene: 3. The CDR3 here is CASSGTAGTDTQYF. The DNA of the CDR3 is TGTGCCAGCAGTGGGACAGCCGGCACAGATACGCAGTATTTT.

Comment on this clone: This sample includes further DNA sequences coding for the same CDR3. This CDR3 is CASSPTASYNSPLHF. In nucleotides, the CDR3 is TGTGCCAGCAGCCCGACAGCCTCCTATAATTCACCCCTCCACTTT. This rearrangement joins TRBV6-5 to TRBJ1-6, with D tentatively TRBD1 (5 bases). Deletions cut 6 bases from V and 0 bases from J, with 9 bases between. Germline V gene sequence: CDR1 MNHEY, CDR2 SVGAGI. The CDR3 runs 15 residues.